This TCR beta chain was identified during a study of T-cell reconstitution after alpha-beta-depleted transplantation in children. TCRbeta library preparation incorporated unique molecular identifiers. TCRdb used MiXCR to reprocess the PCR reads, holding one entry per CDR3 protein. The sample yields about 490,000 distinct CDR3 sequences, 10% seen once. Study findings and constraints: The study traced high day-60 TCRbeta diversity in some patients to surviving recipient T cells and thymic progenitors. Reported findings indicate that, about two months after transplant, alpha-beta T cells came from several hundred expanded clones, which were derived from non-depleted graft cells. One year post-transplant, T-cell counts and diversity were largely derived from T cells produced anew.

The CDR3 is 12 residues long. The germline V and J ends were trimmed by 7 bases and 5 bases, with 11 bases remaining between them. At least ten counts were recorded for this clonotype. The antigen is not known. The source material was PBMCs, sampled before TCRalphabeta/CD19-depleted stem cell transplant. The chain joins TRBV12-3 or TRBV12-4 to TRBJ2-5; D perhaps matches TRBD1 (6 bases). This clonotype was sampled from a child aged 2 to 15 with inherited bone marrow failure, due to receive a stem cell transplant. The CDR3 nucleotides are TGTGCCAGCACCAGGGGCGGCGAGACCCAGTACTTC. Protein product: CASTRGGETQYF.